A selection of T cell receptor beta chains follows, all from one sample in a study of blood T cell repertoires in COVID-19. Libraries were prepared by immunoSEQ multiplex PCR; TCRdb keeps only in-frame clonotypes and omits some of them. The profile covers roughly 120,000 clones, with around 83% appearing a single time and roughly 7.7% taken by the ten largest. Sequencing used peripheral blood. These receptors were collected from a woman older than 75 with active or convalescent COVID-19. Each CDR3 is given with its conserved first and last residue. The D gene is left open where the match is weak. The size entry is marked missing in some rows and otherwise reads once, few, many or a size class.

clone size	D gene	V gene	J gene	CDR3 DNA	CDR3 protein
NA	TRBD1	TRBV10-3	TRBJ2-7	TGTGCCATCAGGGGGACAGGGAAGGACGAGCAGTACTTC	CAIRGTGKDEQYF
NA	NA	TRBV19	TRBJ1-1	TGTGCCAGTAGTGTTACAGGGACCACTGAAGCTTTCTTT	CASSVTGTTEAFF
NA	NA	TRBV28	TRBJ1-5	TGTGCCAGCAGCTACGACAGGATCAATCAGCCCCAGCATTTT	CASSYDRINQPQHF
NA	TRBD1	TRBV28	TRBJ1-6	TGTGCCAGCAGCTTGGGACAGGGGGTCGGGTATAATTCACCCCTCCACTTT	CASSLGQGVGYNSPLHF
NA	NA	TRBV19	TRBJ1-5	TGTGCCAGTAGAACTACAGGGACTAGCAATCAGCCCCAGCATTTT	CASRTTGTSNQPQHF
NA	NA	TRBV21-1	TRBJ2-7	TGTGCCAGCAGCAAAGTAAGCAGCGGCTCCTACGAGCAGTACTTC	CASSKVSSGSYEQYF
NA	NA	TRBV5-4	TRBJ1-1	TGTGCCAGCAGCTTGGCCCCCCAGGGGTTGGACACTGAAGCTTTCTTT	CASSLAPQGLDTEAFF
NA	NA	TRBV12-3/TRBV12-4	TRBJ1-2	TGTGCCAGCGGTGGACACAACTATGGCTACACCTTC	CASGGHNYGYTF
NA	NA	TRBV21-1	TRBJ1-5	TGTGCCAGCAGCAAAGGTTGGGGGCGGATTCAGCCCCAGCATTTT	CASSKGWGRIQPQHF
few	NA	TRBV12-2	TRBJ1-2	TGTGCAAGTCGCTTAATGGTGCGGAGGGGCTACACCTTC	CASRLMVRRGYTF
NA	NA	TRBV27	TRBJ1-5	TGTGCCAGCAGTTTGCAGACAGGAAATCAGCCCCAGCATTTT	CASSLQTGNQPQHF
NA	NA	TRBV11-3	TRBJ1-1	TGTGCCAGCAGCAAGGGGGTTGGCACTGAAGCTTTCTTT	CASSKGVGTEAFF
NA	TRBD2	TRBV19	TRBJ2-7	TGTGCCAGTAGTATTGGGGGGACTAGCATCTACGAGCAGTACTTC	CASSIGGTSIYEQYF
NA	TRBD1	TRBV5-6	TRBJ1-2	TGTGCCAGCAGCCCACATGGGACAGGGGCGGATGGCTACACCTTC	CASSPHGTGADGYTF
NA	TRBD1	TRBV19	TRBJ1-5	TGTGCCAGTAGTAGGGACAGGGATCGGAATCAGCCCCAGCATTTT	CASSRDRDRNQPQHF
NA	NA	TRBV7-8	TRBJ2-1	TGTGCCAGCAGCCTATACAGGCCGGTTCCCTACAATGAGCAGTTCTTC	CASSLYRPVPYNEQFF
NA	NA	TRBV28	TRBJ1-5	TGTGCCAGCAGTCACCTATATAGCAATCAGCCCCAGCATTTT	CASSHLYSNQPQHF
NA	NA	TRBV6-5	TRBJ2-3	TGTGCCAGCACTCCGAGGTCCGGAAGCACAGATACGCAGTATTTT	CASTPRSGSTDTQYF
NA	NA	TRBV24-1	TRBJ2-5	TGTGCCACCAGTGATTCGACTAGAGAGACCCAGTACTTC	CATSDSTRETQYF
NA	NA	TRBV5-1	TRBJ2-3	TGCGCCAGCAGCTCCCAGGCTAGCACAGATACGCAGTATTTT	CASSSQASTDTQYF
few	TRBD2	TRBV5-1	TRBJ2-7	TGCGCCAGCAGCCTGCTAGCGGGGAGTTACTACGAGCAGTACTTC	CASSLLAGSYYEQYF
NA	TRBD2	TRBV7-8	TRBJ2-5	TGTGCCAGCAGCGTCCCCGGGACTAGGGAGACCCAGTACTTC	CASSVPGTRETQYF
NA	NA	TRBV24-1	TRBJ2-7	TGTGCCACCAGTGATATCGACTCATCCAGCTCCTACGAGCAGTACTTC	CATSDIDSSSSYEQYF
many	NA	TRBV25-1	TRBJ2-7	TGTGCCAGCAGGGCCCCCAATTCAGGGTATGAGCAGTACTTC	CASRAPNSGYEQYF
few	TRBD1	TRBV28	TRBJ1-5	TGTGCCAGCTTCGGACAGGGGGTGTTTGGGCCCCAGCATTTT	CASFGQGVFGPQHF
NA	NA	TRBV19	TRBJ1-2	TGTGCCAGTAGTTCCAGACAGAGAACTAACTATGGCTACACCTTC	CASSSRQRTNYGYTF
NA	TRBD1	TRBV6-6	TRBJ1-2	TGTGCCAGCAGCCGCGGGACAGAGAACTATGGCTACACCTTC	CASSRGTENYGYTF
NA	TRBD1	TRBV28	TRBJ1-1	TGTGCCAGCAGTTTGACAGGGAAGACTGAAGCTTTCTTT	CASSLTGKTEAFF
NA	NA	TRBV2	TRBJ1-1	TGTGCCAGCAGTGAAAGGATAAAGGAGGTGATCAACACTGAAGCTTTCTTT	CASSERIKEVINTEAFF
once	TRBD2	TRBV7-3	TRBJ2-3	TGTGCCAGCAGCTTAACGGGTAGCGGGAGTGGGGCAGATACGCAGTATTTT	CASSLTGSGSGADTQYF
once	TRBD1	TRBV24-1	TRBJ2-5	TGTGCCACCAGTGATCCGGGACAGGGGGCGCTTGAGACCCAGTACTTC	CATSDPGQGALETQYF
NA	NA	TRBV6-5	TRBJ2-3	TGTGCCAGCAGTCCTCGACAGGGCACAGATACGCAGTATTTT	CASSPRQGTDTQYF